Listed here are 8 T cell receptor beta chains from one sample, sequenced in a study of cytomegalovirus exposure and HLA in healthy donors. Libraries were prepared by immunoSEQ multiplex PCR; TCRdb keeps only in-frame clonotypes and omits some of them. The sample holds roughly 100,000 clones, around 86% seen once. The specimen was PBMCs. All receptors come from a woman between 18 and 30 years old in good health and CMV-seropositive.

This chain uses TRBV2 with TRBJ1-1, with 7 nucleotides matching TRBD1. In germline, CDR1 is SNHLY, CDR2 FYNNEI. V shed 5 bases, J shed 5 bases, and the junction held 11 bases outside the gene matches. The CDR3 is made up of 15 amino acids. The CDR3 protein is CASSLTTGVGTEAFF. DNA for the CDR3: TGTGCCAGCAGTTTAACTACAGGGGTAGGAACTGAAGCTTTCTTT.

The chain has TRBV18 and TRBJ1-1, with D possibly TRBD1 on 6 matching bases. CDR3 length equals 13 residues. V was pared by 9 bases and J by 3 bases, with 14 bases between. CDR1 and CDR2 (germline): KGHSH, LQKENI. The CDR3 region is CASRIQGDTEAFF. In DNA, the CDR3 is TGTGCCAGTCGAATACAGGGAGACACTGAAGCTTTCTTT.

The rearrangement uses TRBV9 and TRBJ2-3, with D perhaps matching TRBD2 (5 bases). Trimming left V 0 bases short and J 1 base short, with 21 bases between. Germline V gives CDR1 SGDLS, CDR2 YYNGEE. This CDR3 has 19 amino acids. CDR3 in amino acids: CASSVAPAILGSGTDTQYF. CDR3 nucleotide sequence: TGTGCCAGCAGCGTAGCTCCGGCGATCTTAGGGAGCGGCACAGATACGCAGTATTTT. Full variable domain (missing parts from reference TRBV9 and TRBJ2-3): DSGVTQTPKHLITATGQRVTLRCSPRSGDLSVYWYQQSLDQGLQFLIQYYNGEERAKGNILERFSAQQFPDLHSELNLSSLELGDSALYFCASSVAPAILGSGTDTQYFGPGTRLTVL.

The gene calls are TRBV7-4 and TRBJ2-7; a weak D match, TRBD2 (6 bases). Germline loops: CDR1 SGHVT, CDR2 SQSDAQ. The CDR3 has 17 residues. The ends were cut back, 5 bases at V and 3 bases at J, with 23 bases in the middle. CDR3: CASSPRGMEDNLYEQYF. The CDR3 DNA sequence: TGTGCCAGCAGCCCTCGCGGGATGGAGGATAACCTCTACGAGCAGTACTTC.

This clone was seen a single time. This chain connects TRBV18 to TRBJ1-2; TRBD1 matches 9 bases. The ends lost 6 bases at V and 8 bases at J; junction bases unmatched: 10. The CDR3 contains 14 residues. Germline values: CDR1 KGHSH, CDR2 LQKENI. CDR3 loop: CASSSKQGATGYTF. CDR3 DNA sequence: TGTGCCAGCTCGTCTAAACAGGGGGCAACAGGCTACACCTTC.

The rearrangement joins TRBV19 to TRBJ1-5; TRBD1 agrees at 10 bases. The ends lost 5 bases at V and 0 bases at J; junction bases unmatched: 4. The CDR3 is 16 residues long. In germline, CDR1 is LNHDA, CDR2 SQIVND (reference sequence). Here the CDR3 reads CASSSRQGASNQPQHF. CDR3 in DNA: TGTGCCAGTAGTTCTAGACAGGGGGCTAGCAATCAGCCCCAGCATTTT.

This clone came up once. CDR3 DNA sequence: TGTGCCAGCAAAGACTCCACCGGACAGAGCTACGAGCAGTACTTC. Translated: CASKDSTGQSYEQYF. The chain carries TRBV27 and TRBJ2-7, with a weak D call TRBD1 (6 bases). The V gene lost 7 bases and the J gene lost 3 bases, with 19 bases spanning the gap. The CDR3 runs 15 residues. Looked up from germline, CDR1 is MNHEY and CDR2 is SMNVEV (reference sequence).

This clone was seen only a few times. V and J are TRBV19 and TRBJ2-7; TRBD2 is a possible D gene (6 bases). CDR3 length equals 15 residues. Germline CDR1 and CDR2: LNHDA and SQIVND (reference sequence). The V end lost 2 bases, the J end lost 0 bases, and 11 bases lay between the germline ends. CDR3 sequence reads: CASSILASSSYEQYF. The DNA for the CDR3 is TGTGCCAGTAGTATACTAGCGTCAAGCTCCTACGAGCAGTACTTC.